This T cell receptor beta chain was profiled in a study of untreated major depressive disorder. Germline CDR1 is MDHEN and CDR2 is SYDVKM. The CDR3 contains 13 residues. V was pared by 3 bases and J by 5 bases, with 10 bases between. TCRdb's copy holds only in-frame clones and misses some; the assay was immunoSEQ multiplex PCR. This sample has 21,000 or so clones; about 87% occur once, and the top ten carry around 4.9%. The TCR comes from a woman in her thirties in good health. V and J are TRBV28 and TRBJ2-5; no clear D gene. Specimen: CD4+ T cells from PBMCs. CDR3 coding DNA: TGTGCCAGCAGTTTGGGAATCGAGGAGACCCAGTACTTC. Translation: CASSLGIEETQYF. The variable domain in full, completed from reference TRBV28 and TRBJ2-5, reads DVKVTQSSRYLVKRTGEKVFLECVQDMDHENMFWYRQDPGLGLRLIYFSYDVKMKEKGDIPEGYSVSREKKERFSLILESASTNQTSMYLCASSLGIEETQYFGPGTRLLVL.